This is a list of T cell receptor beta chains from one sample in a study of CXCR3-negative and CXCR3-positive naive CD8 T cells. TCRdb re-called the 5' RACE reads, yielding one record per CDR3 amino acid sequence without DNA. The sample data list 50,000 to 60,000 distinct CDR3 sequences. The specimen sequenced was naive CXCR3+ CD8+ T cells from blood. The origin of the receptors is a human donor in good health. Some clones in this sample may be carry-over from other donors' samples. CDR3s include the opening cysteine and the closing phenylalanine or tryptophan. Some rows mark clone size as missing; the rest say once, few, many or name a class of expanded clone.

J gene	clone size	V gene	CDR3 protein
TRBJ1-1	-	TRBV2	CASRLGGGVGTEAFF
TRBJ2-1	-	TRBV5-1	CASSLDRGSYNEQFF
TRBJ2-7	medium-sized	TRBV4-3	CASSLGDGHYEQYF
TRBJ2-2	-	TRBV6-2/TRBV6-3	CASSAQGIPGELFF
TRBJ1-6	-	TRBV6-6	CASSPAPQQGRGSPLHF
TRBJ2-7	-	TRBV29-1	CSVLDPSYEQYF
TRBJ2-7	-	TRBV28	CASSPSTGVTYEQYF
TRBJ1-4	-	TRBV2	CASSEIQTPNEKLFF
TRBJ1-4	-	TRBV29-1	CSVVGTGDEKLFF
TRBJ2-1	-	TRBV6-5	CASSYIRGNEQFF
TRBJ2-3	-	TRBV20-1	CSASGLANTYTQYF
TRBJ1-1	-	TRBV10-3	CAISQIEGDTEAFF
TRBJ2-3	-	TRBV7-3	CASSPTSGGPDTQYF
TRBJ2-7	-	TRBV12-3/TRBV12-4	CASSLVVDEQYF
TRBJ1-1	-	TRBV28	CASRRSTEAFF
TRBJ2-2	-	TRBV29-1	CSVVGEKNANTGELFF
TRBJ2-1	-	TRBV4-3	CASSHKSSPGLSNEQFF
TRBJ2-3	-	TRBV20-1	CSAKTGGADTQYF
TRBJ2-3	-	TRBV6-5	CASSEGVSTDTQYF
TRBJ1-1	-	TRBV20-1	CSAEPLDRENTEAFF
TRBJ2-1	-	TRBV7-9	CASSLRDKSYNEQFF
TRBJ1-5	-	TRBV7-6	CASSLTAGDQPQHF
TRBJ2-3	-	TRBV11-2	CASSLDESGGSHETDTQYF
TRBJ2-1	-	TRBV20-1	CSAGGSGGPPNEQFF
TRBJ2-7	-	TRBV20-1	CSARVLQRYEQYF
TRBJ1-2	-	TRBV29-1	CSVESGGEGYTF
TRBJ2-7	-	TRBV4-2	CASSPSGTSYEQYF
TRBJ2-1	-	TRBV7-9	CASTPDEGRSYNEQFF
TRBJ2-3	-	TRBV6-2/TRBV6-3	CASSPLRDTQYF
TRBJ2-3	-	TRBV6-4	CASSDSNSATDTQYF
TRBJ2-3	-	TRBV6-5	CASSRSGRDTQYF
TRBJ2-1	-	TRBV27	CASSTGVSYNEQFF
TRBJ2-7	-	TRBV20-1	CSARGDRDYEQYF
TRBJ1-1	-	TRBV7-9	CASSPPAGPEAFF
TRBJ2-7	-	TRBV11-2	CASSPTDSYEQYF
TRBJ2-4	-	TRBV11-3	CASSSDAWALTKNIQYF
TRBJ1-1	-	TRBV29-1	CSEFRDMNTEAFF
TRBJ1-3	-	TRBV7-6	CASSLRQGYVAGNTIYF
TRBJ2-3	-	TRBV28	CASSSWTSGATDTQYF
TRBJ2-7	-	TRBV15	CATQDTSSYEQYF
TRBJ2-1	-	TRBV19	CASSIDLDYLSSYNEQFF
TRBJ2-7	-	TRBV15	CATSTTGHPYEQYF
TRBJ1-2	-	TRBV28	CASSFLGGGNYGYTF
TRBJ2-7	-	TRBV29-1	CSVEAAGPYEQYF